What follows is one T cell receptor (beta chain) and its context. Its antigen is unknown. Per the germline V gene, CDR1 is SGHVS and CDR2 is FQNEAQ. The V and J ends lost 4 bases and 7 bases, in that order; junction bases with no gene match: 1. This CDR3 is built from 14 residues. TCRdb ran MiXCR on the 5' RACE reads and lists one entry per CDR3 protein. The repertoire holds over 450,000 distinct CDR3 sequences, with roughly 13% as singletons. The data are from a study of CD8 T cells in ankylosing spondylitis. Study observations and caveats: Characteristic of ankylosing spondylitis blood, it appeared, was a TCR beta motif comprising roughly eight highly homologous variants.

The sequence was obtained from a male donor with ankylosing spondylitis. J is TRBJ2-2 and V is TRBV7-8; 12 positions match TRBD2. What was sequenced was blood, either unsorted or a sorted T cell fraction (not recorded which). The CDR3 bases are TGTGCCAGCAGCTCGACTAGCGGGAGCGGGGAGCTGTTTTTT. Its protein product is CASSSTSGSGELFF.